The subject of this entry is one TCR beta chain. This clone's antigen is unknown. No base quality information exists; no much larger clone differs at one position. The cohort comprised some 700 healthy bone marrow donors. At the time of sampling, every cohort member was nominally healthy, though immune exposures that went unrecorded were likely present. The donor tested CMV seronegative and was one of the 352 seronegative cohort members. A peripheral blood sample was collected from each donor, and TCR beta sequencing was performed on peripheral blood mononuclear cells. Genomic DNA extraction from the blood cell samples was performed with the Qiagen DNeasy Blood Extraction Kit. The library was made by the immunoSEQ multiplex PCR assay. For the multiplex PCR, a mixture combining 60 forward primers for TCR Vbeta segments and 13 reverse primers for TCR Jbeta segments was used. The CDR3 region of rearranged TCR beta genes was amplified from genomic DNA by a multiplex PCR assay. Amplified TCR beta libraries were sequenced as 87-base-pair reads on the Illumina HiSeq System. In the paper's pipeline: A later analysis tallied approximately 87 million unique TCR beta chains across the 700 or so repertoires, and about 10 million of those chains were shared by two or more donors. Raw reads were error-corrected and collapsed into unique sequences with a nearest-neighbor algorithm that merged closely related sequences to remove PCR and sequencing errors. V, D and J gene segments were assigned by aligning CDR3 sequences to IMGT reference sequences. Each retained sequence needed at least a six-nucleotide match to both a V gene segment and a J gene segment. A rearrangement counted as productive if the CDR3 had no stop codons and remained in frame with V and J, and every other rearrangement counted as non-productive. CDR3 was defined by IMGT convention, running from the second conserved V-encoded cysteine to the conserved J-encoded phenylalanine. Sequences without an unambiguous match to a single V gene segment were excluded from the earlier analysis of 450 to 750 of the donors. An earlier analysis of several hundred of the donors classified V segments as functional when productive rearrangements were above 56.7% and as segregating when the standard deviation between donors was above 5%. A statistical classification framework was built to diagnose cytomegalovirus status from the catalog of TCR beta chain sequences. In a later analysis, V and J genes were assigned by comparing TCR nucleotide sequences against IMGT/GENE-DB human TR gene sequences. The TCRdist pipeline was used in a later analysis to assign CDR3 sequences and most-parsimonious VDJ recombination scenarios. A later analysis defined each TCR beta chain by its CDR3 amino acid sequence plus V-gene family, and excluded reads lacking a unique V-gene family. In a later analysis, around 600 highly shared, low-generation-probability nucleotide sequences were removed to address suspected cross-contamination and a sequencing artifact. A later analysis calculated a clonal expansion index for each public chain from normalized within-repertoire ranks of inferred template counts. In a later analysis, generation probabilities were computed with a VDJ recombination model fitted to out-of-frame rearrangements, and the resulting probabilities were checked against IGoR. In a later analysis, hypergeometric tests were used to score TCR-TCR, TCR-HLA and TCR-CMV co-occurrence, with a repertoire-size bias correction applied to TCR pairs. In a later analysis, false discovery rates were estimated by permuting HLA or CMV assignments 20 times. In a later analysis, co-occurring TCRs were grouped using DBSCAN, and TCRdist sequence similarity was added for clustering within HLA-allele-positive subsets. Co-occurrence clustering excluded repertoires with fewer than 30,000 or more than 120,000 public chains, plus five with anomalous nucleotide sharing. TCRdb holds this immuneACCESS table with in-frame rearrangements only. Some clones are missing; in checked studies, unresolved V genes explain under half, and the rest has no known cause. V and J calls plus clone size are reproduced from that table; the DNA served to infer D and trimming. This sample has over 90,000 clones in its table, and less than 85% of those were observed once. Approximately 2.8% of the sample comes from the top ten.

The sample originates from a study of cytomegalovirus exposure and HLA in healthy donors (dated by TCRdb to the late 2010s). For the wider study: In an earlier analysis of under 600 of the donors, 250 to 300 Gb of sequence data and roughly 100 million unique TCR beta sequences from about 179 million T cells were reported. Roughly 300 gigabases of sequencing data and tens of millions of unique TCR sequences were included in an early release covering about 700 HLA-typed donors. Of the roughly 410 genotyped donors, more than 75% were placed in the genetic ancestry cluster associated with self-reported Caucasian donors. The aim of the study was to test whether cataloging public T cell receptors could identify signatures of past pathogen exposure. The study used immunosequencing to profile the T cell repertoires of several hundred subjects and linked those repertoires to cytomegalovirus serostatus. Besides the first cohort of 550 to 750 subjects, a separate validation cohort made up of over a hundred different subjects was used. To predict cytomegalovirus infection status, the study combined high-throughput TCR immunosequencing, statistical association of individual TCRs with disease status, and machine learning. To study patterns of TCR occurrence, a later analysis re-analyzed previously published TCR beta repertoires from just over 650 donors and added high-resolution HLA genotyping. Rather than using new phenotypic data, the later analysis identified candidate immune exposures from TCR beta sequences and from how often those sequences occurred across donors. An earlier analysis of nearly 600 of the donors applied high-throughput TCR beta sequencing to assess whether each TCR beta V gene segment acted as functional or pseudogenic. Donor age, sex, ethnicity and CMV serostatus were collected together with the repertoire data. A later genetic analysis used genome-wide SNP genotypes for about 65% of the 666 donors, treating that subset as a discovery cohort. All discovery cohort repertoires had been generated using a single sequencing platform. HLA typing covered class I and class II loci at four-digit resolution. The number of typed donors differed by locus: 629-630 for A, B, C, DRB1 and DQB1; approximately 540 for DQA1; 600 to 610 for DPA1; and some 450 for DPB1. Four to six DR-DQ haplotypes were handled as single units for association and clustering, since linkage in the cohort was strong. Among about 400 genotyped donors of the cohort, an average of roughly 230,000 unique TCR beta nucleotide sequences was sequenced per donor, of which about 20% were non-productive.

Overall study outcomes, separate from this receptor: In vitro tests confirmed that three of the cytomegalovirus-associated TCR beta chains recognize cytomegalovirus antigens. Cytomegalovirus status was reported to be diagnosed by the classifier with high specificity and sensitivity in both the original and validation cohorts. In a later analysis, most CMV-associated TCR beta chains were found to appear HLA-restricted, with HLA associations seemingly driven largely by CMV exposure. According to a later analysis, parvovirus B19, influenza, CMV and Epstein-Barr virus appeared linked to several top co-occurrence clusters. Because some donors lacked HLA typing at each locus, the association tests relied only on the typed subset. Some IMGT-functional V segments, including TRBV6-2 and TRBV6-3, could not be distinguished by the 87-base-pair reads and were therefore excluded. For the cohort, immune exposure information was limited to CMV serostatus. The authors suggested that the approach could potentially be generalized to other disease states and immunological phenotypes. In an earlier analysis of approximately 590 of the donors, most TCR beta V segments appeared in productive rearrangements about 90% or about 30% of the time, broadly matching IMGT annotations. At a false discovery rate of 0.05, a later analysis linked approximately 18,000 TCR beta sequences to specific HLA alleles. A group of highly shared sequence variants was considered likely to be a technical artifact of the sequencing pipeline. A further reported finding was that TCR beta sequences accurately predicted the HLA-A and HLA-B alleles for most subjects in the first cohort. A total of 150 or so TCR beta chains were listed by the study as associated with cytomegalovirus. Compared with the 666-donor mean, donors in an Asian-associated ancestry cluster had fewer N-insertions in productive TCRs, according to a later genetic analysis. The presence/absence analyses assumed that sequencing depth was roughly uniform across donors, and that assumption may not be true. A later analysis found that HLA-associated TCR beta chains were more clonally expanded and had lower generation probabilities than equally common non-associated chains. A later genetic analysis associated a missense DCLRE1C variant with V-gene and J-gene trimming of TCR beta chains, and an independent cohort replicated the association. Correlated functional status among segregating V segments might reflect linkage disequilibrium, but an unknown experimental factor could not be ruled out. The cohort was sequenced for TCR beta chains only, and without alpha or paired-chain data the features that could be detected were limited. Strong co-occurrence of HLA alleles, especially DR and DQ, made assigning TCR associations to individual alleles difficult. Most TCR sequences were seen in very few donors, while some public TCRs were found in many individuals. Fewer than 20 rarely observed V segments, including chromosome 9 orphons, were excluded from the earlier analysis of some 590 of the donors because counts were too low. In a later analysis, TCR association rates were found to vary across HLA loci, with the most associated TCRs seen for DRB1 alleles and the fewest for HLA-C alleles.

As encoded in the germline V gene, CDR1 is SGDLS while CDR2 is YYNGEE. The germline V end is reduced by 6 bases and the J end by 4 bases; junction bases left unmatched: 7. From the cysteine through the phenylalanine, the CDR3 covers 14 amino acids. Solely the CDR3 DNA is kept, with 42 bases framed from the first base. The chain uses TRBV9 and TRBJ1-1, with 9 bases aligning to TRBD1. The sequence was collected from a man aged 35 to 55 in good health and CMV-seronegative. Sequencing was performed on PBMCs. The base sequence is TGTGCCAGCACAGCCGGGACAGGGCCCACTGAAGCTTTCTTT. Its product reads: CASTAGTGPTEAFF. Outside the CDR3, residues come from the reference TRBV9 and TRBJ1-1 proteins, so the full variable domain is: DSGVTQTPKHLITATGQRVTLRCSPRSGDLSVYWYQQSLDQGLQFLIQYYNGEERAKGNILERFSAQQFPDLHSELNLSSLELGDSALYFCASTAGTGPTEAFFGQGTRLTVV.